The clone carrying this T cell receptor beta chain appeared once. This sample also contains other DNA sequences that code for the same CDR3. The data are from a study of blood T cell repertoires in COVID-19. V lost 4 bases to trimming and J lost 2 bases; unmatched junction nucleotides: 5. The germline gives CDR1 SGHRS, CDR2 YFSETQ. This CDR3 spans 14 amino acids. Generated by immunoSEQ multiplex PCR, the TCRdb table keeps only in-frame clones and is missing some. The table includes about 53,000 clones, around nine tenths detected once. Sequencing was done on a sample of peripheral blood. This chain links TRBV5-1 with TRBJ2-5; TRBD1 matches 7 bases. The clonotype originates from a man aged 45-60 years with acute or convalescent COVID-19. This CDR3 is CASSPGQPQETQYF. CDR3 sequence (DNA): TGCGCCAGCAGCCCGGGACAGCCTCAAGAGACCCAGTACTTC.